Listed below are T cell receptor beta chains from one sample, sequenced in a study of shared clonotypes between healthy human individuals. Repertoires were generated with immunoSEQ multiplex PCR, while TCRdb's copy carries only in-frame clones and drops some. The table shows around 2,000,000 clones, with 90% to 95% occurring only once. Sequenced sample: naive CD4+ T cells sorted from blood. The receptor source for this set is a man between 18 and 35 years old in good health. Each CDR3 is given with its conserved first and last residue. Fields, in order: clone size, V gene, J gene, D gene, CDR3 DNA, CDR3 protein. D genes are given only for firm matches. Only some rows state a clone size, as once, few, many or a class for expanded clones.

size: NA; V: TRBV10-2; J: TRBJ1-5; D: TRBD1; DNA: TGCGCCAGCAGTATTACCGGGACAGGAGTTAGCAATCAGCCCCAGCATTTT; CDR3: CASSITGTGVSNQPQHF
size: NA; V: TRBV25-1; J: TRBJ2-5; D: TRBD1; DNA: TGTGCCAGCAGTGTCGACTCGACAGGGGGCGGAGAGACCCAGTACTTC; CDR3: CASSVDSTGGGETQYF
size: once; V: TRBV4-3; J: TRBJ2-4; D: NA; DNA: TGCGCCAGCAGCCAAGAAGGAACAGCTGAAAACATTCAGTACTTC; CDR3: CASSQEGTAENIQYF
size: NA; V: TRBV23-1; J: TRBJ2-7; D: NA; DNA: TGCGCCAGCCACAAAAAAAGCACAGGGAACAACGAGCAGTACTTC; CDR3: CASHKKSTGNNEQYF
size: NA; V: TRBV4-2; J: TRBJ2-1; D: TRBD2; DNA: TGTGCCAGCAGCCAAGATGGGGCTAGCGGGAAATACAATGAGCAGTTCTTC; CDR3: CASSQDGASGKYNEQFF
size: NA; V: TRBV23-1; J: TRBJ2-5; D: TRBD2; DNA: TGCGCCAGCACGCAGGGACTAGCGGGCCCCCAAGAGACCCAGTACTTC; CDR3: CASTQGLAGPQETQYF
size: once; V: TRBV2; J: TRBJ1-6; D: NA; DNA: TGTGCCACCCAGAGGGGTTTGGGTAATTCACCCCTCCACTTT; CDR3: CATQRGLGNSPLHF
size: NA; V: TRBV7-8; J: TRBJ2-5; D: NA; DNA: TGTGCCAGCAGCTCCCGGGACATTGGGCAAGAGACCCAGTACTTC; CDR3: CASSSRDIGQETQYF
size: NA; V: TRBV29-1; J: TRBJ2-5; D: NA; DNA: TGCAGCGTTGCGACAGGTTTCATAGAGACCCAGTACTTC; CDR3: CSVATGFIETQYF
size: NA; V: TRBV5-1; J: TRBJ2-7; D: NA; DNA: TGCGCCAGCAGCTTGATTTGGGGCTACGAGCAGTACTTC; CDR3: CASSLIWGYEQYF
size: NA; V: TRBV30; J: TRBJ1-2; D: NA; DNA: TGTGCCTGGAGTGTACGAGGGCGGGTCCTTAACTATGGCTACACCTTC; CDR3: CAWSVRGRVLNYGYTF
size: NA; V: TRBV5-4; J: TRBJ2-3; D: TRBD2; DNA: TGTGCCAGCAGCTTGCCCCACAACGGGAGGGCGTCAGATACGCAGTATTTT; CDR3: CASSLPHNGRASDTQYF
size: NA; V: TRBV5-1; J: TRBJ2-5; D: NA; DNA: TGCGCCAGCAGCTTGTCCTGGGACTCCAAAGAGACCCAGTACTTC; CDR3: CASSLSWDSKETQYF
size: many; V: TRBV9; J: TRBJ1-3; D: NA; DNA: TGTGCCAGCAGCGTAGAGGGAGAAAACACCATATATTTT; CDR3: CASSVEGENTIYF
size: NA; V: TRBV6-5; J: TRBJ2-1; D: NA; DNA: TGTGCCAGCAAAACGGGACGATTGACTGGGAATGAGCAGTTCTTC; CDR3: CASKTGRLTGNEQFF
size: NA; V: TRBV11-2; J: TRBJ1-1; D: NA; DNA: TGTGCCAGCAGCTTAGGGGGTCGAGGGTTTACTGAAGCTTTCTTT; CDR3: CASSLGGRGFTEAFF
size: NA; V: TRBV19; J: TRBJ1-2; D: NA; DNA: TGTGCCAGTAGTATCGGCAAGGCCGGGCCCGAATCGGGCACCTTC; CDR3: CASSIGKAGPESGTF
size: NA; V: TRBV30; J: TRBJ1-4; D: NA; DNA: TGTGCTACAAATGGGGGGGCACGGGAAAAACTGTTTTTT; CDR3: CATNGGAREKLFF
size: NA; V: TRBV7-9; J: TRBJ2-1; D: TRBD2; DNA: TGTGCCAGCGTGTGGCTAGCGGGGGAGATCAATGAGCAGTTCTTC; CDR3: CASVWLAGEINEQFF
size: NA; V: TRBV5-6; J: TRBJ2-3; D: NA; DNA: TGTGCCAGCAGCTTGGGAGGCTCAGATACGCAGTATTTT; CDR3: CASSLGGSDTQYF
size: NA; V: TRBV2; J: TRBJ1-2; D: NA; DNA: TGTGCCAGCAGTGAAGACCTTAACCGTAACTATGGCTACACCTTC; CDR3: CASSEDLNRNYGYTF
size: many; V: TRBV7-9; J: TRBJ1-2; D: NA; DNA: TGTGCCAGCACCGGGGCAGGGTCTAACTATGGCTACACCTTC; CDR3: CASTGAGSNYGYTF
size: NA; V: TRBV11-2; J: TRBJ1-6; D: NA; DNA: TGTGCCAGCAGAGGCGGGGTGTGGGATTCACCCCTCCACTTT; CDR3: CASRGGVWDSPLHF
size: NA; V: TRBV27; J: TRBJ1-2; D: NA; DNA: TGTGCCAGCCGTGGGGGAAACTATGGCTACACCTTC; CDR3: CASRGGNYGYTF
size: NA; V: TRBV19; J: TRBJ2-7; D: TRBD1; DNA: TGTGCCAGTAGTATCAGGGTGACAGGGAGTGAGCAGTACTTC; CDR3: CASSIRVTGSEQYF